The 14 T cell receptor beta chains presented below share a single source sample, sequenced in a study of blood T cell repertoires in COVID-19. Measured with immunoSEQ multiplex PCR; TCRdb has only the in-frame clones, and not every one. Of about 70,000 clones in the sample, 70% to 90% were seen once. What was sequenced was peripheral blood. The source is a woman aged 70-85 years with acute or convalescent COVID-19.

The chain couples TRBV18 to TRBJ1-1; D perhaps matches TRBD1 (6 bases). The germline gives CDR1 KGHSH, CDR2 LQKENI. V lost 2 bases and J lost 4, with 8 bases in between. This CDR3 has 13 residues. The CDR3 nucleotides are TGTGCCAGCTCACCAAGGGGGGGCACTGAAGCTTTCTTT. It encodes CASSPRGGTEAFF.

In this sample, this clone turned up a few times. This chain links TRBV5-6 with TRBJ2-1, with D perhaps matching TRBD1 (6 bases). The germline CDR1 and CDR2 sequences are SGHDT and YYEEEE. The CDR3 sequence is 17 residues long. The V and J ends lost 2 bases and 3 bases respectively, with 18 bases between them. DNA of the CDR3: TGTGCCAGCAGCTTTGATGCAGGCAGGGGTGGCTACAATGAGCAGTTCTTC. Protein: CASSFDAGRGGYNEQFF. Supplemented by reference TRBV5-6 and TRBJ2-1, the full variable domain reads DAGVTQSPTHLIKTRGQQVTLRCSPKSGHDTVSWYQQALGQGPQFIFQYYEEEERQRGNFPDRFSGHQFPNYSSELNVNALLLGDSALYLCASSFDAGRGGYNEQFFGPGTRLTVL.

The rearrangement joins TRBV7-8 to TRBJ2-7; tentatively, D is TRBD2 (6 bases). This CDR3 region has 15 residues. The V end lost 1 base, the J end lost 5 bases, and 15 bases lay between the germline ends. Germline V gene lookup returns CDR1 SGHVS and CDR2 FQNEAQ. The CDR3 reads CASSLERRGGNEQYF. As DNA, the CDR3 is TGTGCCAGCAGCTTAGAGCGGAGGGGTGGGAACGAGCAGTACTTC.

The chain is built from TRBV28 and TRBJ1-5; the match to TRBD1 covers 7 bases. CDR3 length: 12 amino acids. V lost 8 bases to trimming and J lost 6 bases; unmatched junction nucleotides: 4. Germline V gene data show CDR1 as MDHEN and CDR2 as SYDVKM. The CDR3 nucleotides read TGTGCCAGCTCCCAGGGGGTTCAGCCCCAGCATTTT. This translates into CASSQGVQPQHF.

V and J are TRBV24-1 and TRBJ2-1, with a possible D match to TRBD2 (5 bases). Germline CDR1 is KGHDR and CDR2 is SFDVKD. V was pared by 1 base and J by 5 bases, with 8 bases between. This CDR3 has 14 residues. DNA of the CDR3: TGTGCCACCAGTGATTTTGCGACTAACAATGAGCAGTTCTTC. Protein product: CATSDFATNNEQFF.

J is TRBJ2-5 and V is TRBV29-1, with 7 bases matching TRBD2. CDR3 length equals 16 residues. V dropped 7 bases and J dropped 0; count of bases not matched to a gene: 14. CDR1 and CDR2 (germline): SQVTM, ANQGSEA. The chain's CDR3 is CSAPARGGSNQETQYF. The CDR3 DNA follows: TGCAGCGCCCCGGCGCGGGGAGGGTCCAACCAAGAGACCCAGTACTTC.

This chain links TRBV7-9 with TRBJ2-1; 12 bases agree with TRBD2. In germline, CDR1 is SEHNR, CDR2 FQNEAQ (reference sequence). The CDR3 contains 15 residues. Trimming cost V 5 bases and J 8 bases; bases outside gene matches: 7. The DNA for the CDR3 is TGTGCCAGCAGCGTGACTAGCGGGGGAAGCGATGAGCAGTTCTTC. The encoded protein is CASSVTSGGSDEQFF. The full variable domain, completed using reference TRBV7-9 and TRBJ2-1, is DTGVSQNPRHKITKRGQNVTFRCDPISEHNRLYWYRQTLGQGPEFLTYFQNEAQLEKSRLLSDRFSAERPKGSFSTLEIQRTEQGDSAMYLCASSVTSGGSDEQFFGPGTRLTVL.

The rearrangement joins TRBV18 to TRBJ2-1; D possibly corresponds to TRBD1 (6 bases). Trimming took 3 bases from V and 0 from J, leaving 15 bases between them. Germline lookup yields CDR1 KGHSH and CDR2 LQKENI. The CDR3 runs 17 residues. The CDR3 reads CASSPLLTGNSYNEQFF. DNA of the CDR3: TGTGCCAGCTCACCCCTATTAACAGGGAACTCCTACAATGAGCAGTTCTTC.

Only one count was recorded for this clone. The chain has TRBV12-1 and TRBJ2-1; the table's D call, TRBD2, was not checked against the DNA. TRBV12-1 is a listed pseudogene. This CDR3 has 15 amino acids. The CDR3 DNA sequence: TGTGCCAGCAGCTCGGGACTAGCGGGGGCGGATGAGCAGTTCTTC. Protein: CASSSGLAGADEQFF.

The chain's CDR3 is CASSLEHREAFF. CDR3 bases: TGTGCCAGCAGCTTGGAACACCGAGAAGCTTTCTTT. The chain joins TRBV5-8 to TRBJ1-1; D not resolved. V lost 0 bases and J lost 8, with 8 bases in between. CDR3 length: 12 residues. Germline CDR1 is SGHTS and CDR2 is YDEGEE.

The chain is built from TRBV29-1 and TRBJ2-5; D is unresolved. The CDR3 sequence is 11 residues long. Germline V gives CDR1 SQVTM, CDR2 ANQGSEA. Trimming removed 4 bases from V and 5 bases from J, with 8 bases in between. CDR3 protein: CSVVNSETQYF. The CDR3 DNA is TGCAGCGTTGTTAATAGCGAGACCCAGTACTTC.

The genes are TRBV6-5 and TRBJ1-2, with 9 bases fitting TRBD1. V shed 5 bases, J shed 8 bases, and the junction held 12 bases outside the gene matches. Germline CDR1 MNHEY, CDR2 SVGAGI. The CDR3 length is 15 residues. CDR3 sequence reads: CASSPTRDRARGYTF. CDR3 DNA sequence: TGTGCCAGCAGTCCCACCCGGGACAGGGCTAGGGGCTACACCTTC.

The rearrangement links TRBV5-1 to TRBJ2-5; D may be TRBD1 (5 bases). The CDR3 totals 14 residues. V was trimmed by 0 bases and J by 1 base, leaving 7 bases between them. Germline CDR1 reads SGHRS; CDR2 reads YFSETQ. For the CDR3, the DNA is TGCGCCAGCAGCTTGGTCGACAGCCAAGAGACCCAGTACTTC. Translating it yields CASSLVDSQETQYF.

The rearrangement uses TRBV18 and TRBJ2-4, with TRBD1 matching 12 bases. In germline, CDR1 is KGHSH, CDR2 LQKENI. Losses at the gene ends were 3 bases for V and 0 bases for J; bases not matched to a gene: 9. The CDR3 totals 19 residues. The CDR3 spells CASSPPGTGGPIAKNIQYF. In nucleotides, the CDR3 is TGTGCCAGCTCACCTCCCGGGACAGGGGGCCCAATAGCCAAAAACATTCAGTACTTC.